The rows below give T cell receptor beta chains drawn from one sample of a study of shared clonotypes between healthy human individuals. TCRdb's copy holds only in-frame clones and misses some; the assay was immunoSEQ multiplex PCR. This table has about 1.5 million clones, 95% to 99% appearing once. Sequenced input: naive CD4+ T cells sorted from blood. These receptors came from a man aged 30-40 years in good health. Both conserved end residues are trimmed from each CDR3.

v_gene	j_gene	CDR3aa
TRBV7-7	TRBJ2-1	ASSFARAPYNEQF
TRBV18	TRBJ2-2	ASSPLGQNTGELF
TRBV10-3	TRBJ2-7	AISDRVYEQY
TRBV7-8	TRBJ1-3	ASSLGYRDRGNTIY
TRBV11-2	TRBJ2-2	ASSPSGRAAGELF
TRBV6-6	TRBJ1-5	ASSYPAGGSNQPQH
TRBV7-7	TRBJ2-3	ASSLVLGNTDTQY
TRBV11-3	TRBJ2-3	ASSLGRAGGTDTQY
TRBV29-1	TRBJ2-5	SVEDHGRPGTQY
TRBV5-1	TRBJ1-1	ASSEGYAETEAF
TRBV7-2	TRBJ1-5	ASSLYGGNQPQH
TRBV5-6	TRBJ1-5	ASSLRLSDNQPQH
TRBV29-1	TRBJ2-1	SVEDLAGSSYNEQF
TRBV10-3	TRBJ1-1	AISDFGEEAF
TRBV28	TRBJ1-5	ASSFAGSQH
TRBV7-9	TRBJ2-1	ASSLGGLAGVYNEQF
TRBV2	TRBJ2-2	ASRADRDHGELF
TRBV5-1	TRBJ2-3	ASSLTGEDDTQY
TRBV28	TRBJ2-1	ASSSIRFGQF
TRBV7-2	TRBJ2-2	ASSPPGTWAGELF
TRBV29-1	TRBJ1-5	SAGLNPNQPQH
TRBV5-1	TRBJ1-3	ASSLEGNTIY
TRBV6-5	TRBJ1-3	ASRRDVGNTIY
TRBV28	TRBJ2-7	ASSLDVLYEQY
TRBV27	TRBJ2-7	ASSLLAGGTYEQY
TRBV9	TRBJ2-4	ASSGRDREAKNIQY
TRBV4-1	TRBJ2-5	ASSQEGRFQETQY
TRBV7-2	TRBJ1-4	ASSSPEPNEKLF
TRBV11-2	TRBJ2-7	ASSSDSGRRYEQY
TRBV28	TRBJ2-3	ASSSGLAGADTQY
TRBV4-3	TRBJ2-5	ASSLAGGETQY
TRBV18	TRBJ2-7	ASSSRMTSGTYEQY
TRBV7-2	TRBJ1-5	ASSLVQNSNQPQH
TRBV29-1	TRBJ2-1	SVGLLVSAYNEQF
TRBV10-3	TRBJ2-4	AISESRGVENIQY
TRBV7-9	TRBJ2-1	ASSWPLGQMLEQF
TRBV5-1	TRBJ1-1	ASSPGHSVGTEAF
TRBV18	TRBJ2-4	ASSPLPGTSSNIQY
TRBV6-5	TRBJ2-4	ASSYWTGD
TRBV5-1	TRBJ2-2	ASSFRTGGGGELF
TRBV5-8	TRBJ1-2	ASSISKRTNYGYT
TRBV9	TRBJ2-5	ASGNLREAAQY